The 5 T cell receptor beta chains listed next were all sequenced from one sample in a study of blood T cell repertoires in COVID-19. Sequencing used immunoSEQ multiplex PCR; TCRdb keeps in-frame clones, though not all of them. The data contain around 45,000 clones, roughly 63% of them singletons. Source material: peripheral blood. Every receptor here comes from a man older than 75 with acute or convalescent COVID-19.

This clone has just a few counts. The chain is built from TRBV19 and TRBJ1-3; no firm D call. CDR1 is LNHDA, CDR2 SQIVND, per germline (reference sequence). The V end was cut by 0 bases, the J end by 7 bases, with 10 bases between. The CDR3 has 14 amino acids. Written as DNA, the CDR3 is TGTGCCAGTAGTATAGATGGCAGAACCAACACCATATATTTT. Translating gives CASSIDGRTNTIYF. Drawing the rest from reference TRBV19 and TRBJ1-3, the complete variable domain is DGGITQSPKYLFRKEGQNVTLSCEQNLNHDAMYWYRQDPGQGLRLIYYSQIVNDFQKGDIAEGYSVSREKKESFPLTVTSAQKNPTAFYLCASSIDGRTNTIYFGEGSWLTVV.

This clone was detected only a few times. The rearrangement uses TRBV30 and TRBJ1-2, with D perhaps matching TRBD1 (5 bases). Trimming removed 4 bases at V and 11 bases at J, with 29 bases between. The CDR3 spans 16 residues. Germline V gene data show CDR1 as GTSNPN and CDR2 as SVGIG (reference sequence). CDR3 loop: CAWIPDVDSESEGYTF. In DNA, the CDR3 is TGTGCCTGGATTCCTGACGTCGACTCAGAGTCGGAGGGGTACACCTTC.

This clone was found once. CDR3 sequence reads: CASTVRGTGSYEQYF. DNA of the CDR3: TGTGCCAGCACCGTCAGGGGGACGGGTTCCTACGAGCAGTACTTC. V and J are TRBV28 and TRBJ2-7, with TRBD1 identical over 7 bases. Losses at the gene ends were 7 bases for V and 1 base for J; bases not matched to a gene: 10. Germline V lookup: CDR1 MDHEN, CDR2 SYDVKM. The CDR3 sequence is 15 residues long.

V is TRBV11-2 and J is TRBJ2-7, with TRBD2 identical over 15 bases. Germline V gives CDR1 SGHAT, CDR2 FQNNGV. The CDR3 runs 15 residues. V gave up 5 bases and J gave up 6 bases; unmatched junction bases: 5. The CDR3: CASSVSGLAGGEQYF. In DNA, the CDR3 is TGTGCCAGCAGCGTATCGGGACTAGCGGGAGGCGAGCAGTACTTC.

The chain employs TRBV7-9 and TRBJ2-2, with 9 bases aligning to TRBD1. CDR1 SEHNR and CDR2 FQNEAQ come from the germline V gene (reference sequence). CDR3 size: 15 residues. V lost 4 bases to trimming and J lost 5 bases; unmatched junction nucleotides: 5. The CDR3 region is CASSSRDRETGELFF. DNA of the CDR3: TGTGCCAGCAGCTCCCGGGACAGGGAAACCGGGGAGCTGTTTTTT. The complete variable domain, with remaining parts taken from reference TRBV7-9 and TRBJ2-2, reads DTGVSQNPRHKITKRGQNVTFRCDPISEHNRLYWYRQTLGQGPEFLTYFQNEAQLEKSRLLSDRFSAERPKGSFSTLEIQRTEQGDSAMYLCASSSRDRETGELFFGEGSRLTVL.